This record concerns one T cell receptor (beta chain) sequence. The protocol was immunoSEQ multiplex PCR, while the TCRdb copy is restricted to in-frame clones and leaves out a portion. The table shows around 78,000 clones, with 90% to 95% occurring only once. Trimming at V came to 10 bases and at J to 5 bases, leaving 11 bases not matched to a gene. The CDR3 has 14 residues. Germline lookup yields CDR1 MNHNY and CDR2 SVGAGI (reference sequence). These data originate in a study of T cell changes during pregnancy in multiple sclerosis. J is TRBJ1-2 and V is TRBV6-6, with 9 bases fitting TRBD1. The sample consisted of peripheral blood, taken in the third trimester of pregnancy. The TCR comes from a female donor in good health, enrolled as a control in a pregnancy study. The CDR3 nucleotides are TGTGCCACGACCTTGGACAGGGGCGTTTATGGCTACACCTTC. This sequence encodes CATTLDRGVYGYTF.